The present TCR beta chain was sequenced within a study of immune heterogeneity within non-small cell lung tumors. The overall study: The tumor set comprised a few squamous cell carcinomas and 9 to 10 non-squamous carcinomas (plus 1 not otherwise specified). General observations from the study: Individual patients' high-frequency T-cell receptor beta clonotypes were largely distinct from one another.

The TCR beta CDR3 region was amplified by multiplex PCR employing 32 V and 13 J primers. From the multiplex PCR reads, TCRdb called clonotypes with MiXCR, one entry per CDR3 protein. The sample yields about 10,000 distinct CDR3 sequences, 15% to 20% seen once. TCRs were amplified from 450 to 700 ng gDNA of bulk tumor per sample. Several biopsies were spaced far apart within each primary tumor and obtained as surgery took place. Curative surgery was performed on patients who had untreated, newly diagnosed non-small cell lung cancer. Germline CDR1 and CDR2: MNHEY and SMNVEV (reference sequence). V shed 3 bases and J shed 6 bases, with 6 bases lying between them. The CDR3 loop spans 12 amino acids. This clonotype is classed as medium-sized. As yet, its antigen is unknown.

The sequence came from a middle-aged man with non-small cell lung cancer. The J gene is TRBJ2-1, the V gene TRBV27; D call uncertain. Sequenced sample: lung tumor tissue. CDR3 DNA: TGTGCCAGCAGTTTTTCCGCCAATGAGCAGTTCTTC. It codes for CASSFSANEQFF.